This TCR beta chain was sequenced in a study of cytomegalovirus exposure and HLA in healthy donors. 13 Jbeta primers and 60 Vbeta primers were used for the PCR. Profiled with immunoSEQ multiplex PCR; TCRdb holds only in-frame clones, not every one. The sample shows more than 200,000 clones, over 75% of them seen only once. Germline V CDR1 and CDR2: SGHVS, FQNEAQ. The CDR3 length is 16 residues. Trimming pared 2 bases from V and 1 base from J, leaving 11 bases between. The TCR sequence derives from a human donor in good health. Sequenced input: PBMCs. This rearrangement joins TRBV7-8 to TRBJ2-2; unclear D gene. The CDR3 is CASSLFLPRNTGELFF. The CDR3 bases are TGTGCCAGCAGCTTATTCTTGCCGAGGAACACCGGGGAGCTGTTTTTT. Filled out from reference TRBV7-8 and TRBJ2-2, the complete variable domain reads GAGVSQSPRYKVAKRGQDVALRCDPISGHVSLFWYQQALGQGPEFLTYFQNEAQLDKSGLPSDRFFAERPEGSVSTLKIQRTQQEDSAVYLCASSLFLPRNTGELFFGEGSRLTVL.